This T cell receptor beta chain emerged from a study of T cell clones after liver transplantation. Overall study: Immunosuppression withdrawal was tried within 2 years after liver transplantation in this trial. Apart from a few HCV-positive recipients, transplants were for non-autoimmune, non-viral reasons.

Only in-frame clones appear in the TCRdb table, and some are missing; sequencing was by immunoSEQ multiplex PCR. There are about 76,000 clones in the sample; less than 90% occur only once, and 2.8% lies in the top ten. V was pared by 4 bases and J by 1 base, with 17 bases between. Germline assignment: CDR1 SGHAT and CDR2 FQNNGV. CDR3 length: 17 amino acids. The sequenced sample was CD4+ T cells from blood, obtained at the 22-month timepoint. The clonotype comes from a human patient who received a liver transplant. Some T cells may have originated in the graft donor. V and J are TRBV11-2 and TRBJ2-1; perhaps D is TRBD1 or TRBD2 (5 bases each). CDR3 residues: CASSSSLRDGSYNEQFF. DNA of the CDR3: TGTGCCAGCAGCTCCTCCCTCCGGGACGGGTCCTACAATGAGCAGTTCTTC.